These 9 T cell receptor beta chains originate from one sample sequenced in a study of blood T cells in healthy people across ages. Sample-barcoded 5' priming and a J-beta primer mix drove a second PCR of about 6 to 12 cycles. TCRdb called the 5' RACE reads again in MiXCR, with one record for every CDR3 protein. Of 550,000 to 750,000 distinct CDR3 sequences in the sample, more than 20% were seen once. Sequencing used blood. These receptors were obtained from a man aged 65 to 79 in good health.

This chain joins TRBV5-5 and TRBJ1-3, with TRBD1 as a possible D gene (5 bases). This CDR3 comprises 15 residues. The V end lost 4 bases, the J end lost 1 base, and 12 bases lay between the germline ends. Germline CDR1 and CDR2: SGHKS and YYEKEE (reference sequence). CDR3 region: CASSRVQASGNTIYF. The CDR3 DNA reads TGTGCCAGCAGCCGGGTACAGGCTTCTGGAAACACCATATATTTT.

Only a few counts were recorded for this clonotype. The rearrangement uses TRBV12-3 or TRBV12-4 and TRBJ2-5, with 11 bases fitting TRBD2. Losses at the gene ends were 9 bases for V and 11 bases for J; bases not matched to a gene: 14. This CDR3 contains 14 residues. The CDR3 sequence: CASTSGSQLRRQYF. CDR3 sequence (DNA): TGTGCCAGTACTAGCGGGAGCCAACTACGCCGGCAGTACTTC.

A few counts support this clonotype. The chain carries TRBV7-2 and TRBJ1-2, with 7 bases lining up with TRBD1. J gave up 8 bases and V 5 bases, and 14 bases lay outside the gene matches. This CDR3 contains 15 residues. Germline V gene sequence: CDR1 SGHTA, CDR2 FQGNSA. The chain's CDR3 is CASSGGFNRGNGYTF. The CDR3 DNA is TGTGCCAGCAGCGGGGGTTTTAACAGGGGCAACGGCTACACCTTC.

The chain uses TRBV6-1 and TRBJ2-2; D could derive from TRBD1 or TRBD2 (5 bases each). The CDR3 runs 20 residues. Deletions cut 2 bases from V and 1 base from J, with 23 bases between. Germline V lookup: CDR1 MNHNS, CDR2 SASEGT. CDR3 sequence: CASSEKMEIWGMLNTGELFF. CDR3 DNA: TGTGCCAGCAGTGAAAAAATGGAAATATGGGGGATGTTGAACACCGGGGAGCTGTTTTTT.

Ten or more counts support this clonotype. V gene TRBV6-6 combines with J gene TRBJ2-2; D is uncertain. Germline loops: CDR1 MNHNY, CDR2 SVGAGI (reference sequence). Trimming took off 3 bases at V and 0 bases at J, with 5 bases between the two ends. The CDR3 covers 14 residues. In DNA, the CDR3 is TGTGCCAGCAGTTATTATGCGAACACCGGGGAGCTGTTTTTT. As protein: CASSYYANTGELFF.

The CDR3 is CAISLGGGNNEQFF. In nucleotides, the CDR3 is TGTGCCATCAGTCTCGGCGGGGGTAACAATGAGCAGTTCTTC. The chain couples TRBV10-3 to TRBJ2-1; 7 bases match TRBD2. Germline V gene data show CDR1 as ENHRY and CDR2 as SYGVKD. The CDR3 is 14 amino acids. After removal of 5 bases from V and 5 bases from J, the junction contained 6 bases not matched to a gene.

This clonotype was observed a few times. The chain recombines TRBV28 with TRBJ2-7, with 10 nucleotides matching TRBD1. Germline-derived CDR1 and CDR2 are MDHEN and SYDVKM. Trimming cost V 4 bases and J 2 bases; bases outside gene matches: 5. The CDR3 spans 15 residues. CDR3 residues: CASSSKGTGAYEQYF. The CDR3 bases are TGTGCCAGCAGTTCCAAAGGGACAGGGGCCTACGAGCAGTACTTC.

This clonotype was seen only a few times. The V gene is TRBV7-9, the J gene TRBJ2-7, with 11 bases fitting TRBD1. CDR1 and CDR2 (germline): SEHNR, FQNEAQ (reference sequence). This CDR3 region has 14 residues. Losses at the gene ends were 3 bases for V and 6 bases for J; bases not matched to a gene: 4. The CDR3 DNA reads as TGTGCCAGCAGCTTTTCCGGGACAGGGGGCGAGCAGTACTTC. Its protein is CASSFSGTGGEQYF.

This clonotype has only a few counts. This CDR3 is CASSEFQGRTGELFF. CDR3 sequence (DNA): TGTGCCAGCAGTGAATTCCAGGGTAGGACCGGGGAGCTGTTTTTT. This chain joins TRBV2 and TRBJ2-2; a possible D gene is TRBD1 (5 bases). V gave up 2 bases and J gave up 5 bases, with 12 bases separating them. Germline lookup yields CDR1 SNHLY and CDR2 FYNNEI. The CDR3 runs to 15 residues.